This entry lists 25 T cell receptor beta chains sequenced from one sample in a study of cytomegalovirus exposure and HLA in healthy donors. Amplification used 60 Vbeta primers and 13 Jbeta primers. TCRdb's copy holds only in-frame clones and misses some; the assay was immunoSEQ multiplex PCR. The sample has approximately 190,000 clones; 81% are singletons. Sequenced input: PBMCs. All receptors derive from a man aged 35 to 55 in good health and CMV-seropositive.

This chain joins TRBV6-5 and TRBJ2-7; D is perhaps TRBD1 (7 bases). This CDR3 region has 16 residues. Germline assignment: CDR1 MNHEY and CDR2 SVGAGI. V lost 0 bases to trimming and J lost 2 bases, with 14 bases between them. CDR3 nucleotides: TGTGCCAGCAGTTACTCGATGGGCAGGGGGGCCTACGAGCAGTACTTC. It encodes CASSYSMGRGAYEQYF.

The chain uses TRBV10-3 and TRBJ2-7, with 7 nucleotides matching TRBD1. The CDR3 is 14 residues long. The germline V gene has CDR1 ENHRY and CDR2 SYGVKD. With 0 bases clipped from V and 12 bases from J, the junction kept 11 bases outside the gene matches. CDR3 amino acids: CAISESGTEAGWYF. CDR3 DNA: TGTGCCATCAGTGAGTCGGGGACAGAGGCCGGATGGTACTTC.

The chain employs TRBV7-9 and TRBJ2-5, with 13 bases aligning to TRBD2. J gave up 5 bases and V 2 bases, and 2 bases lay outside the gene matches. Germline V gives CDR1 SEHNR, CDR2 FQNEAQ (reference sequence). The CDR3 has 15 residues. The CDR3 spells CASSLPTSGRETQYF. The CDR3 DNA sequence: TGTGCCAGCAGCTTACCGACTAGCGGGAGGGAGACCCAGTACTTC.

This chain connects TRBV9 to TRBJ1-6, with 8 bases identical to TRBD1. Trimming at V came to 0 bases and at J to 1 base, leaving 3 bases not matched to a gene. Germline V gene data show CDR1 as SGDLS and CDR2 as YYNGEE. The CDR3 spans 17 residues. The CDR3 DNA reads as TGTGCCAGCAGCGTAGAACAGGGGGGTTCCTATAATTCACCCCTCCACTTT. This codes for CASSVEQGGSYNSPLHF.

The J gene is TRBJ1-2, the V gene TRBV7-8; 7 bases fit TRBD1. CDR1 and CDR2 (germline): SGHVS, FQNEAQ. The V gene end was trimmed by 2 bases and the J gene end by 7 bases; junction bases not matched to a gene: 4. The CDR3 consists of 13 residues. CDR3: CASSLIGGGGYTF. CDR3 DNA: TGTGCCAGCAGCTTAATAGGGGGCGGTGGCTACACCTTC.

The rearrangement joins TRBV7-9 to TRBJ2-5; 11 bases are a match to TRBD2. V was pared by 5 bases and J by 5 bases, with 7 bases of the junction left unmatched. There are 15 residues in the CDR3. Germline V gene data show CDR1 as SEHNR and CDR2 as FQNEAQ (reference sequence). The DNA for the CDR3 is TGTGCCAGCAGCCTTAGCGGGGGGGCCCGGGAGACCCAGTACTTC. It encodes CASSLSGGARETQYF.

The chain uses TRBV5-5 and TRBJ2-1; 10 nucleotides agree with TRBD1. CDR1 and CDR2 (germline): SGHKS, YYEKEE (reference sequence). The trim removed 4 bases at V and 2 bases at J, leaving 3 bases unmatched. The CDR3 runs to 15 residues. CDR3: CASSTGTGAYNEQFF. CDR3 bases: TGTGCCAGCAGCACCGGGACAGGGGCCTACAATGAGCAGTTCTTC.

Notes on this clone: The sample contains more than one DNA sequence encoding this CDR3. This rearrangement joins TRBV4-2 to TRBJ2-7; D is uncertain. V lost 0 bases and J 0 bases, leaving 6 bases between the germline ends. Germline V CDR1 and CDR2: LGHNA, YNFKEQ. The CDR3 runs to 14 residues. The CDR3 spells CASSQESPSYEQYF. CDR3 bases: TGTGCCAGCAGCCAAGAGAGCCCCTCCTACGAGCAGTACTTC.

The rearrangement uses TRBV6-1 and TRBJ2-5; D gene unclear. Near its end, the DNA agrees better with TRBJ2-7, so the J call may be wrong. Germline CDR1 is MNHNS and CDR2 is SASEGT. This CDR3 spans 15 amino acids. CDR3 sequence reads: CASSEKVRSSYEQYF. CDR3 coding DNA: TGTGCCAGCAGTGAAAAGGTTAGGAGCTCCTACGAGCAGTACTTC.

The V gene is TRBV6-5, the J gene TRBJ2-3; D is uncertain. The V gene lost 5 bases and the J gene lost 2 bases, with 8 bases spanning the gap. Per germline, CDR1 MNHEY and CDR2 SVGAGI. The CDR3 extends over 13 amino acids. The CDR3 is CASSRALTDTQYF. In DNA form, the CDR3 reads TGTGCCAGCAGTAGAGCGCTCACAGATACGCAGTATTTT.

This chain uses TRBV6-5 with TRBJ1-2, with D tentatively TRBD1 (6 bases). Trimming removed 10 bases from V and 4 bases from J, with 10 bases in between. CDR3 length equals 11 residues. Germline CDR1 and CDR2: MNHEY and SVGAGI. Here the CDR3 DNA reads TGTGCCACCACGGACAGCTATGGCTACACCTTC. Translation gives CATTDSYGYTF.

Details on this clone: Other DNA sequences in this specimen translate into the identical CDR3. The CDR3 reads CASSIRGDTEAFF. The DNA for the CDR3 is TGTGCCAGTAGTATCAGGGGGGACACTGAAGCTTTCTTT. V and J are TRBV19 and TRBJ1-1; 7 bases align to TRBD1. The CDR3 length is 13 residues. V was clipped by 3 bases and J by 3 bases; unmatched bases: 1. Germline assignment: CDR1 LNHDA and CDR2 SQIVND (reference sequence).

Only a few counts were recorded for this clone. V is TRBV2 and J is TRBJ1-5, with D perhaps TRBD1 (5 bases). V shed 11 bases and J shed 3 bases, with 14 bases lying between them. The CDR3 runs to 13 residues. Per the germline V gene, CDR1 is SNHLY and CDR2 is FYNNEI. The CDR3 is CAGTRQFNQPQHF. DNA of the CDR3: TGTGCCGGCACTCGACAGTTCAATCAGCCCCAGCATTTT.

This rearrangement joins TRBV29-1 to TRBJ2-3; TRBD2 matches 10 bases. J was trimmed by 5 bases and V by 3 bases; bases with no gene match: 8. Germline V gene lookup returns CDR1 SQVTM and CDR2 ANQGSEA. This CDR3 is 15 amino acids long. In DNA, the CDR3 is TGCAGCGTTGAGGCTAGCGGGAGATCTGAAGATACGCAGTATTTT. It specifies CSVEASGRSEDTQYF.

V usage is TRBV14 and J usage is TRBJ1-5; TRBD1 matches 7 bases. V was pared by 7 bases and J by 5 bases, with 8 bases of the junction left unmatched. The CDR3 extends over 14 amino acids. In germline, CDR1 is SGHDN, CDR2 FVKESK. CDR3 coding DNA: TGTGCCAGCAACACCGGGACAGCGTATCAGCCCCAGCATTTT. This codes for CASNTGTAYQPQHF.

The genes are TRBV19 and TRBJ2-1, with 9 bases aligning to TRBD2. J was trimmed by 9 bases and V by 7 bases; bases with no gene match: 16. This CDR3 contains 16 residues. The germline V gene encodes CDR1 LNHDA and CDR2 SQIVND (reference sequence). CDR3 loop: CASKEGVAGGPGEQFF. In nucleotides, the CDR3 is TGTGCCAGTAAAGAGGGGGTTGCGGGAGGGCCCGGTGAGCAGTTCTTC.

The gene calls are TRBV5-1 and TRBJ2-2; 9 positions agree with TRBD1. The CDR3 has 16 amino acids. Germline trimming cut 1 base from V and 6 bases from J; bases unmatched to any gene: 7. The germline V gene has CDR1 SGHRS and CDR2 YFSETQ. CDR3 amino acids: CASSLLGQGTSGELFF. In DNA form, the CDR3 reads TGCGCCAGCAGCTTGTTAGGACAGGGGACGTCCGGGGAGCTGTTTTTT.

The chain is built from TRBV6-1 and TRBJ2-5; 9 nucleotides match TRBD1. Looked up from germline, CDR1 is MNHNS and CDR2 is SASEGT. V was pared by 3 bases and J by 3 bases, with 2 bases of the junction left unmatched. This CDR3 region has 14 residues. CDR3 DNA sequence: TGTGCCAGCAGTGAGGACAGGGGAAAAGAGACCCAGTACTTC. Amino acid sequence: CASSEDRGKETQYF.

This chain uses TRBV28 with TRBJ2-5; 15 bases align to TRBD2. With 5 bases clipped from V and 6 bases from J, the junction kept 13 bases outside the gene matches. The germline V gene encodes CDR1 MDHEN and CDR2 SYDVKM. CDR3 size: 18 residues. The CDR3 DNA reads TGTGCCAGCAGTCCTAAGGGACTAGCGGGAGGAGGGCTGAAGACCCAGTACTTC. As protein: CASSPKGLAGGGLKTQYF.

This chain joins TRBV5-1 and TRBJ2-5, with D tentatively TRBD2 (7 bases). Germline V gene data show CDR1 as SGHRS and CDR2 as YFSETQ. There are 14 residues in the CDR3. Deletions cut 4 bases from V and 5 bases from J, with 15 bases between. The CDR3: CASSTGPGGETQYF. DNA for the CDR3: TGCGCCAGCAGCACAGGGCCCGGGGGGGAGACCCAGTACTTC.

V gene TRBV15 combines with J gene TRBJ2-5, with 8 bases aligning to TRBD1. The tail of the sequence fits TRBJ2-7 better, so the J call may be wrong. The CDR3 consists of 15 residues. The germline V gene encodes CDR1 LNHNV and CDR2 YYDKDF (reference sequence). The CDR3 is CATSRDPGQGYEQYF. Here the CDR3 DNA reads TGTGCCACCAGCAGAGATCCTGGACAGGGCTACGAGCAGTACTTC.

This sequence joins TRBV2 and TRBJ1-4; D might be TRBD1 (6 bases). CDR1 and CDR2 (germline): SNHLY, FYNNEI. V was pared by 6 bases and J by 0 bases, with 14 bases between. This CDR3 spans 16 amino acids. The CDR3 bases are TGTGCCAGCAGAACTCCGGCAGGGGCAACTAATGAAAAACTGTTTTTT. Translation gives CASRTPAGATNEKLFF.

J is TRBJ1-2 and V is TRBV7-9; 8 bases line up with TRBD1. The CDR3 totals 15 residues. Losses at the gene ends were 4 bases for V and 7 bases for J; bases not matched to a gene: 11. CDR1 is SEHNR and CDR2 is FQNEAQ in the germline V gene (reference sequence). CDR3 loop: CASSSSGTGSSGYTF. In nucleotides, the CDR3 is TGTGCCAGCAGCTCCTCCGGGACAGGCTCGAGTGGCTACACCTTC.

The chain uses TRBV28 and TRBJ1-2; 7 nucleotides match TRBD1. The germline gives CDR1 MDHEN, CDR2 SYDVKM. Losses at the gene ends were 6 bases for V and 8 bases for J; bases not matched to a gene: 12. The CDR3 runs 14 residues. The CDR3 DNA is TGTGCCAGCAGCCTAATGACAGGGATTGGAGGCTACACCTTC. Its translation is CASSLMTGIGGYTF.

In regard to this clone: This same CDR3 is encoded by further DNA sequences in the sample. The rearrangement uses TRBV7-9 and TRBJ2-1; 7 bases line up with TRBD2. The CDR3 length is 15 residues. Trimming removed 5 bases from V and 0 bases from J; junction bases left unmatched: 4. In germline, CDR1 is SEHNR, CDR2 FQNEAQ (reference sequence). The CDR3 here is CASSPGGSSYNEQFF. The DNA of the CDR3 is TGTGCCAGCAGCCCCGGGGGGAGCTCCTACAATGAGCAGTTCTTC.